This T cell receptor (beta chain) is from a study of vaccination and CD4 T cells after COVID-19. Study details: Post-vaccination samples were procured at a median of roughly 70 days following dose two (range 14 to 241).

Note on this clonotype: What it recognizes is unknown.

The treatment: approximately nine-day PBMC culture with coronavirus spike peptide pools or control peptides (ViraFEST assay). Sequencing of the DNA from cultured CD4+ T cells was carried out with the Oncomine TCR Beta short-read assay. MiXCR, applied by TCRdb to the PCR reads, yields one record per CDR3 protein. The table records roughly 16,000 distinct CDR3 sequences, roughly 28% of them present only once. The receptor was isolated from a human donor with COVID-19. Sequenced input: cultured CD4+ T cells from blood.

As DNA, the CDR3 is TGCGCCAGCAGCTTGTCCATAGCGGGGGGCACAGATACGCAGTATTTT. This encodes CASSLSIAGGTDTQYF. The chain carries TRBV5-1 and TRBJ2-3, with 9 bases lining up with TRBD2. The CDR3 runs 16 residues. The germline V gene has CDR1 SGHRS and CDR2 YFSETQ. After removal of 1 base from V and 1 base from J, the junction contained 4 bases not matched to a gene.